The 30 T cell receptor beta chains in this list originate from one sample, sequenced in a study of lymphopenia after photon versus proton radiotherapy. Profiled with immunoSEQ multiplex PCR; TCRdb holds only in-frame clones, not every one. The top ten hold roughly 15% of the sample, which has 30,000 to 45,000 clones, 90% to 95% seen once. Material: peripheral blood, obtained from a patient treated with photon-based radiotherapy. The receptor source for this set is a man in his sixties with cholangiocarcinoma.

The chain employs TRBV2 and TRBJ2-7; TRBD1 matches 10 bases. Per the germline V gene, CDR1 is SNHLY and CDR2 is FYNNEI. With V trimmed by 5 bases and J by 5 bases, 12 bases remained unmatched. This CDR3 has 16 residues. The CDR3 is CASSPASRQGADEQYF. The CDR3, as DNA: TGTGCCAGCAGTCCCGCGTCGCGACAGGGGGCTGACGAGCAGTACTTC.

This chain uses TRBV11-1 with TRBJ2-2; 8 nucleotides line up with TRBD2. V dropped 4 bases and J dropped 5; count of bases not matched to a gene: 9. The germline V gene has CDR1 SGHAT and CDR2 FQDESV (reference sequence). This CDR3 comprises 16 residues. CDR3 region: CASSSTSSGSTGELFF. In nucleotides, the CDR3 is TGTGCCAGCAGCTCCACTTCCAGCGGGAGTACCGGGGAGCTGTTTTTT.

Here the CDR3 reads CASSSGQQETQYF. The CDR3 DNA reads TGTGCCAGCAGCTCGGGACAGCAAGAGACCCAGTACTTC. This chain links TRBV11-2 with TRBJ2-5; 7 bases map to TRBD1. CDR3 length: 13 residues. Losses at the gene ends were 4 bases for V and 2 bases for J; bases not matched to a gene: 1. Germline V gene data show CDR1 as SGHAT and CDR2 as FQNNGV.

J is TRBJ2-7 and V is TRBV7-9; D is possibly TRBD2 (5 bases). This CDR3 contains 13 residues. V shed 4 bases and J shed 4 bases, with 11 bases lying between them. The germline CDR1 and CDR2 sequences are SEHNR and FQNEAQ (reference sequence). The CDR3 reads CASSYKLGYEQYF. Written as DNA, the CDR3 is TGTGCCAGCAGCTACAAACTAGGGTACGAGCAGTACTTC.

The chain links TRBV7-3 to TRBJ2-1; tentatively, D is TRBD2 (6 bases). The germline V and J ends were trimmed by 2 bases and 2 bases, with 7 bases remaining between them. Germline V CDR1 and CDR2: SGHTA, FQGTGA. This CDR3 contains 14 residues. CDR3 in amino acids: CASSLAGPYNEQFF. The CDR3 nucleotides are TGTGCCAGCAGCTTAGCGGGACCCTACAATGAGCAGTTCTTC.

This chain connects TRBV7-3 to TRBJ2-3; a possible D gene is TRBD1 (5 bases). Deletions cut 4 bases from V and 2 bases from J, with 10 bases between. CDR1 and CDR2 (germline): SGHTA, FQGTGA. The length of the CDR3 is 14 residues. DNA of the CDR3: TGTGCCAGCAGCTCCGACAGATTCACAGATACGCAGTATTTT. Its translation: CASSSDRFTDTQYF.

This sequence joins TRBV5-4 and TRBJ1-3; perhaps TRBD1 as D (5 bases). V was shortened by 4 bases and J by 8 bases, with 7 bases between the two germline ends. Germline V gene sequence: CDR1 SGHNT, CDR2 YYREEE (reference sequence). The CDR3 spans 11 residues. In DNA form, the CDR3 reads TGTGCCAGCAGCCGGGACGACACCATATATTTT. This translates into CASSRDDTIYF. Based on the CDR3 plus reference TRBV5-4 and TRBJ1-3, the full variable domain is ETGVTQSPTHLIKTRGQQVTLRCSSQSGHNTVSWYQQALGQGPQFIFQYYREEENGRGNFPPRFSGLQFPNYSSELNVNALELDDSALYLCASSRDDTIYFGEGSWLTVV.

The chain carries TRBV7-2 and TRBJ2-1; possible D gene TRBD1, 7 bases. The CDR3 covers 15 residues. Trimming removed 5 bases from V and 2 bases from J, with 13 bases in between. The V gene's germline CDR1 is SGHTA and CDR2 FQGNSA. CDR3 bases: TGTGCCAGCAGCCCCCAGGGGGGACCCTACAATGAGCAGTTCTTC. Its translation is CASSPQGGPYNEQFF.

V is TRBV7-3 and J is TRBJ2-1, with D maybe TRBD2 (6 bases). Germline CDR1 and CDR2: SGHTA and FQGTGA. Trimming took off 2 bases at V and 0 bases at J, with 8 bases between the two ends. The CDR3 contains 15 residues. CDR3 in DNA: TGTGCCAGCAGCTTAGGCGGGGTCTCCTACAATGAGCAGTTCTTC. Amino acids: CASSLGGVSYNEQFF. Drawing the rest from reference TRBV7-3 and TRBJ2-1, the complete variable domain is GAGVSQTPSNKVTEKGKYVELRCDPISGHTALYWYRQSLGQGPEFLIYFQGTGAADDSGLPNDRFFAVRPEGSVSTLKIQRTERGDSAVYLCASSLGGVSYNEQFFGPGTRLTVL.

The rearrangement joins TRBV5-4 to TRBJ1-1; D possibly corresponds to TRBD1 (5 bases). Trimming removed 1 base from V and 5 bases from J, with 12 bases in between. Germline lookup yields CDR1 SGHNT and CDR2 YYREEE (reference sequence). The CDR3 is made up of 14 amino acids. The CDR3 DNA sequence: TGTGCCAGCAGCTTGAGGGGAGGAGGGACTGAAGCTTTCTTT. Amino acids: CASSLRGGGTEAFF.

The chain joins TRBV7-2 to TRBJ1-3; D perhaps matches TRBD1 (6 bases). V was shortened by 4 bases and J by 5 bases, with 15 bases between the two germline ends. This CDR3 has 15 residues. The V gene's germline CDR1 is SGHTA and CDR2 FQGNSA. The CDR3: CASSSFPRGRNTIYF. The DNA for the CDR3 is TGTGCCAGCAGCTCTTTTCCACGGGGGCGAAACACCATATATTTT.

The chain carries TRBV5-1 and TRBJ1-1; 9 bases match TRBD1. Per the germline V gene, CDR1 is SGHRS and CDR2 is YFSETQ. The CDR3 is 13 residues long. V was clipped by 0 bases and J by 10 bases; unmatched bases: 4. The CDR3 region is CASSLDRGHGAFF. The CDR3 region has the DNA TGCGCCAGCAGCTTGGACAGGGGGCACGGAGCTTTCTTT.

This rearrangement joins TRBV20-1 to TRBJ1-6, with D unclear. This CDR3 contains 11 residues. CDR1 is DFQATT, CDR2 SNEGSKA, per germline (reference sequence). CDR3 nucleotides: TGCAGAGCGTTATTTGGTTCACCCCTCCACTTT. As protein: CRALFGSPLHF.

The genes are TRBV4-1 and TRBJ1-3, with 7 positions matching TRBD1. Germline CDR1 is MGHRA and CDR2 is YSYEKL. The CDR3 contains 16 residues. With V trimmed by 5 bases and J by 0 bases, 7 bases remained unmatched. The CDR3 DNA is TGCGCCAGCAGCAGGGTACAGGGGAACTCTGGAAACACCATATATTTT. The encoded protein is CASSRVQGNSGNTIYF.

The CDR3 DNA sequence: TGTGCCACCGGGGGGGGCTCCTACGAGCAGTACTTC. Its protein product is CATGGGSYEQYF. The J gene is TRBJ2-7, the V gene TRBV6-6; 8 bases map to TRBD2. The CDR3 spans 12 residues. Germline values: CDR1 MNHNY, CDR2 SVGAGI (reference sequence). V lost 10 bases and J lost 0; bases outside the gene matches: 2.

This clone was detected once. In DNA form, the CDR3 reads TGTGCCAGCAGCTTAGTTGACAACCCAAACACTGAAGCTTTCTTT. Its protein product is CASSLVDNPNTEAFF. The rearrangement uses TRBV7-2 and TRBJ1-1; the D is unclear. CDR1 SGHTA and CDR2 FQGNSA come from the germline V gene. The CDR3 spans 15 residues. Trimming stripped 1 base from V and 2 bases from J, with 11 bases between.

CDR3 region: CASSGDRGRARSYEQYF. CDR3 sequence (DNA): TGTGCCAGCTCAGGAGATCGCGGGAGGGCCCGGTCCTACGAGCAGTACTTC. This rearrangement joins TRBV18 to TRBJ2-7, with 9 bases that match TRBD2. V gave up 5 bases and J gave up 1 base; unmatched junction bases: 12. The CDR3 consists of 17 residues. Germline CDR1 KGHSH, CDR2 LQKENI. Complete variable domain (other parts from reference TRBV18 and TRBJ2-7): NAGVMQNPRHLVRRRGQEARLRCSPMKGHSHVYWYRQLPEEGLKFMVYLQKENIIDESGMPKERFSAEFPKEGPSILRIQQVVRGDSAAYFCASSGDRGRARSYEQYFGPGTRLTVT.

The chain carries TRBV4-3 and TRBJ2-2; no firm D call. With 0 bases removed from V and 0 bases from J, the gap between germline ends came to 8 bases. CDR3 length: 16 amino acids. CDR1 and CDR2 from the germline V gene are LGHNA and YSLEER. The CDR3 protein is CASSQEAIPNTGELFF. In DNA form, the CDR3 reads TGCGCCAGCAGCCAAGAGGCTATCCCGAACACCGGGGAGCTGTTTTTT.

J is TRBJ2-7 and V is TRBV11-1; D tentatively fits TRBD1 or TRBD2 (5 bases each). Germline values: CDR1 SGHAT, CDR2 FQDESV (reference sequence). The CDR3 runs to 14 residues. The V end was cut by 5 bases, the J end by 2 bases, with 13 bases between. CDR3 sequence: CASSRDLGPYEQYF. The CDR3 region has the DNA TGTGCCAGCAGCCGGGACCTCGGGCCCTACGAGCAGTACTTC.

This sequence joins TRBV5-1 and TRBJ2-7, with 11 bases identical to TRBD2. The J segment lost 0 bases and the V segment lost 1 base, leaving 6 bases of the junction unmatched. CDR3 length: 17 residues. Germline loops: CDR1 SGHRS, CDR2 YFSETQ. CDR3 loop: CASSLTTSGETSYEQYF. CDR3 sequence (DNA): TGCGCCAGCAGCTTGACGACTAGCGGGGAGACCTCCTACGAGCAGTACTTC. Combining the CDR3 with reference TRBV5-1 and TRBJ2-7 gives the whole variable domain KAGVTQTPRYLIKTRGQQVTLSCSPISGHRSVSWYQQTPGQGLQFLFEYFSETQRNKGNFPGRFSGRQFSNSRSEMNVSTLELGDSALYLCASSLTTSGETSYEQYFGPGTRLTVT.

This chain's CDR3 is CASSPGGTAYSYEQYF. The DNA of the CDR3 is TGTGCCAGCAGCCCCGGGGGGACAGCTTACTCCTACGAGCAGTACTTC. V is TRBV9 and J is TRBJ2-7, with D perhaps given as TRBD1 or TRBD2 (7 bases each). Germline CDR1 is SGDLS and CDR2 is YYNGEE. CDR3 size: 16 residues. V lost 4 bases and J lost 0, with 17 bases in between.

The chain employs TRBV7-8 and TRBJ2-5; 7 nucleotides line up with TRBD2. Germline lookup yields CDR1 SGHVS and CDR2 FQNEAQ. V was pared by 1 base and J by 4 bases, with 6 bases of the junction left unmatched. CDR3 length: 15 residues. This chain's CDR3 is CASSLVGGLGETQYF. Here the CDR3 DNA reads TGTGCCAGCAGCTTAGTCGGGGGGTTAGGAGAGACCCAGTACTTC.

The chain couples TRBV5-1 to TRBJ2-1, with TRBD1 matching 9 bases. Germline assignment: CDR1 SGHRS and CDR2 YFSETQ. Trimming cost V 0 bases and J 5 bases; bases outside gene matches: 3. The CDR3 loop spans 15 amino acids. CDR3 loop: CASSLDRDRDNEQFF. DNA for the CDR3: TGCGCCAGCAGCTTGGACCGGGACAGGGACAATGAGCAGTTCTTC.

A single count supports this clone. The chain uses TRBV7-9 and TRBJ2-7; 10 bases are a match to TRBD2. From germline, CDR1 is SEHNR and CDR2 FQNEAQ (reference sequence). The CDR3 runs to 17 residues. Germline trimming cut 2 bases from V and 1 base from J; bases unmatched to any gene: 8. The CDR3 is CASSLSASGRGSYEQYF. CDR3 sequence (DNA): TGTGCCAGCAGCTTATCGGCTAGCGGGAGAGGGTCCTACGAGCAGTACTTC.

The gene calls are TRBV25-1 and TRBJ1-1; possibly TRBD1 for D (6 bases). In germline, CDR1 is MGHDK, CDR2 SYGVNS. V gave up 4 bases and J gave up 1 base, with 10 bases separating them. CDR3 length: 14 residues. The CDR3 spells CASSAVGQNTEAFF. The CDR3 nucleotides read TGTGCCAGCAGTGCGGTGGGACAGAACACTGAAGCTTTCTTT.

CDR3 region: CASSPRDGYEQYF. CDR3 coding DNA: TGTGCCAGCAGCCCTCGGGACGGCTACGAGCAGTACTTC. The J gene is TRBJ2-7, the V gene TRBV7-9; the D call may be TRBD1 or TRBD2 (5 bases each). CDR1 and CDR2 from the germline V gene are SEHNR and FQNEAQ (reference sequence). Between the trimmed V and J ends, which lost 5 bases and 3 bases, there was a span of 11 bases. This CDR3 is built from 13 residues.

The J gene is TRBJ2-5, the V gene TRBV6-5, with 10 nucleotides matching TRBD1. Germline lookup yields CDR1 MNHEY and CDR2 SVGAGI. This CDR3 is built from 15 residues. J was trimmed by 5 bases and V by 5 bases; bases with no gene match: 8. The CDR3 here is CASSLGTGDTETQYF. In DNA, the CDR3 is TGTGCCAGCAGTCTTGGGACAGGGGACACGGAGACCCAGTACTTC.

The DNA for the CDR3 is TGTGCCAGCAGCTATACGGGACAGGGGTTCAATGAGCAGTTCTTC. Its translation: CASSYTGQGFNEQFF. V is TRBV5-6 and J is TRBJ2-1, with TRBD1 identical over 10 bases. The V and J ends lost 3 bases and 6 bases, in that order; junction bases with no gene match: 6. CDR3 length: 15 residues. CDR1 and CDR2 (germline): SGHDT, YYEEEE.

J is TRBJ2-3 and V is TRBV11-2; the match to TRBD2 covers 8 bases. Germline V CDR1 and CDR2: SGHAT, FQNNGV. There are 17 residues in the CDR3. J lost 2 bases, V lost 5 bases, and 12 bases had no gene match. The CDR3 bases are TGTGCCAGCAGCCCTTTGGCGGGGGGCATCTACACAGATACGCAGTATTTT. Translated: CASSPLAGGIYTDTQYF.

The rearrangement joins TRBV25-1 to TRBJ1-1; the D gene is possibly TRBD1 (5 bases). Per germline, CDR1 MGHDK and CDR2 SYGVNS. Deletions cut 4 bases from V and 0 bases from J, with 12 bases between. This CDR3 is built from 15 residues. This chain's CDR3 is CASSAFQGMNTEAFF. The CDR3 region has the DNA TGTGCCAGCAGTGCCTTTCAGGGCATGAACACTGAAGCTTTCTTT.